One T cell receptor beta chain is described in this entry. The target antigen is unknown. This record belongs to a study of cytomegalovirus exposure and HLA in healthy donors. PCR involved 60 Vbeta and 13 Jbeta primers. Here immunoSEQ multiplex PCR was the method, and the copy in TCRdb shows in-frame clones only, minus some. The data show 120,000 to 150,000 clones, 72% seen once. Study-level findings and limits: Reports described diagnosis of cytomegalovirus status by the classifier as highly specific and sensitive. The authors reported that TCR beta sequences could predict HLA-A and HLA-B alleles. These predictions were accurate for most subjects in the first cohort.

This CDR3 spans 15 amino acids. The ends lost 2 bases at V and 5 bases at J; junction bases unmatched: 6. Germline V gives CDR1 SGHRS, CDR2 YFSETQ. Source material: PBMCs. The receptor was derived from a man aged 35-49 years in good health and CMV-seronegative. The chain recombines TRBV5-1 with TRBJ2-5, with 10 bases fitting TRBD2. CDR3 coding DNA: TGCGCCAGCAGCTTTAGCGGGGGGATTGGGGAGACCCAGTACTTC. Its protein is CASSFSGGIGETQYF.